This TCR beta chain was identified during a study of OX40 agonist ivuxolimab in advanced cancers. On the study more broadly: Patients received ivuxolimab, an agonistic anti-OX40 (CD134) antibody. The study reported partial responses in three patients: one hepatocellular carcinoma, two cutaneous melanoma.

Germline assignment: CDR1 SGHDN and CDR2 FVKESK. The CDR3 runs 13 residues. V lost 1 base, J lost 0 bases, and 3 bases lay in between. Data came from immunoSEQ multiplex PCR; TCRdb stores just in-frame clones and leaves some out. The sample lists 65,000 to 75,000 clones, around 86% occurring once. Notes on the study in general: Also showing low normalized T-cell clonal expansion were some of the nonresponders. The expanded peripheral T cells' antigen specificity was not determined.

This clone has just a few counts. Its antigen is undetermined. The starting material was CD4+ or CD8+ T cells sorted from blood, obtained in a trial of the OX40 agonist ivuxolimab. The receptor comes from an adult with an advanced solid tumor such as melanoma, head and neck, liver or kidney cancer. The chain uses TRBV14 and TRBJ1-1; D remains ambiguous. The CDR3 loop reads CASSQALNTEAFF. Here the CDR3 DNA reads TGTGCCAGCAGCCAAGCTCTGAACACTGAAGCTTTCTTT.